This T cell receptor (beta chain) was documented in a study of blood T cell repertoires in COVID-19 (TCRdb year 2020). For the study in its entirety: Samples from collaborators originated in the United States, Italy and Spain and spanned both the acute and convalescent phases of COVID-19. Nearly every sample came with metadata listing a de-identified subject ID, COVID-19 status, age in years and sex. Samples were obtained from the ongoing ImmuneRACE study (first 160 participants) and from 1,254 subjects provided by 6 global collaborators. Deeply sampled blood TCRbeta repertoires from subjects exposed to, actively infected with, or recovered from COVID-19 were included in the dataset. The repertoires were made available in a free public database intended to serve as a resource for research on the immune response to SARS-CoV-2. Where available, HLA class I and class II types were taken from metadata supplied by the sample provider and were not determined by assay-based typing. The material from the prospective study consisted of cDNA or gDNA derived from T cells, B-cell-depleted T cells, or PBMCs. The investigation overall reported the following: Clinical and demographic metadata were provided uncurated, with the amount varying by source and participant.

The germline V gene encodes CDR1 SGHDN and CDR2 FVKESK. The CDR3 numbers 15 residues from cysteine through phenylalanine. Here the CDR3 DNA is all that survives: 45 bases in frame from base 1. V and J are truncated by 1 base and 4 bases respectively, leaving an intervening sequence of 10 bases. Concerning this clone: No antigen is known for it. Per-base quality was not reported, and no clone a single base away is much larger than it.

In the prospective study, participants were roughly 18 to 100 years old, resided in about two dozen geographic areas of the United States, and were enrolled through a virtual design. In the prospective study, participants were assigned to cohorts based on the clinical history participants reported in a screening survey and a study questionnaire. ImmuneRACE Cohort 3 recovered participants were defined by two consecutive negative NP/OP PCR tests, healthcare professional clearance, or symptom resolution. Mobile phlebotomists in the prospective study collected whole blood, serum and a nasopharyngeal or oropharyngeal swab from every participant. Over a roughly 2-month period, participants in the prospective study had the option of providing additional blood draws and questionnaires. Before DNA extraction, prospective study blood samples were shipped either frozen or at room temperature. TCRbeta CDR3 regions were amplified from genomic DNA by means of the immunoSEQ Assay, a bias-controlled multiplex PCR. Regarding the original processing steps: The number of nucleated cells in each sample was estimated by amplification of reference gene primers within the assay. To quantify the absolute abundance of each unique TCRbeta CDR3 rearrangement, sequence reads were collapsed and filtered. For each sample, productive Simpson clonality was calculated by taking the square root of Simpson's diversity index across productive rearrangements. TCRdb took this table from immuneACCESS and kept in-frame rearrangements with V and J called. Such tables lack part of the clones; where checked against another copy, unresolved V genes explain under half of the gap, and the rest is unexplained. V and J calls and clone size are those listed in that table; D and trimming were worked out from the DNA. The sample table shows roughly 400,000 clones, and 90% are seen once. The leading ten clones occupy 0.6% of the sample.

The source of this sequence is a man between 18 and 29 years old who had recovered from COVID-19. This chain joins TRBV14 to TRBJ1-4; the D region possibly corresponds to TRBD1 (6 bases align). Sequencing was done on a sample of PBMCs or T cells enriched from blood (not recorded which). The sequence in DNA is TGTGCCAGCAGCCAAGTGGGGACAATTAATGAAAAACTGTTTTTT. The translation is CASSQVGTINEKLFF.